The text below deals with one T cell receptor (beta chain). This entry belongs to a study of cytomegalovirus exposure and HLA in healthy donors. Study-wide context: Earlier results showed 90 million to 130 million unique TCR beta sequences derived from roughly 200 million T cells.

This CDR3 comprises 16 residues. V lost 0 bases, J lost 2 bases, and 13 bases lay in between. Germline V lookup: CDR1 LNHNV, CDR2 YYDKDF (reference sequence). PCR was performed using 60 Vbeta and 13 Jbeta primers. The repertoire was sequenced with immunoSEQ multiplex PCR; TCRdb's copy has only in-frame clones and lacks some. The data show approximately 180,000 clones, with more than 9.5% seen just once and 7.8% held by the top ten. The sequenced sample consisted of PBMCs. The chain recombines TRBV15 with TRBJ1-2; D may be TRBD1 (6 bases). This TCR derives from a man between 45 and 60 years old in good health and CMV-seropositive. The CDR3 reads CATSREGASSNYGYTF. The CDR3 DNA reads TGTGCCACCAGCAGAGAGGGGGCCAGCTCAAACTATGGCTACACCTTC. The whole variable domain, filled in from reference TRBV15 and TRBJ1-2, reads DAMVIQNPRYQVTQFGKPVTLSCSQTLNHNVMYWYQQKSSQAPKLLFHYYDKDFNNEADTPDNFQSRRPNTSFCFLDIRSPGLGDTAMYLCATSREGASSNYGYTFGSGTRLTVV.